The 28 T cell receptor beta chains listed next were all sequenced from one sample in a study of blood T cell repertoires in COVID-19 (dated by TCRdb to the early 2020s). Library creation used the immunoSEQ multiplex PCR assay. TCRdb holds this immuneACCESS table with in-frame rearrangements only. Some clones are missing; in checked studies, unresolved V genes explain under half, and the rest has no known cause. The sample table shows around 190,000 clones, and 82% are seen once. The top ten clones comprise around 7.8% of the sample. Sequences were obtained from peripheral blood. The receptors shown here come from a woman aged 55-70 years with COVID-19, enrolled during active disease.

This clone was observed many times. The CDR3, as DNA: TGTGCCACCAGTGATCCCAGAGGGACTAGCGGTTACGAGCAGTACTTC. Its protein product is CATSDPRGTSGYEQYF. The chain recombines TRBV24-1 with TRBJ2-7; 11 nucleotides agree with TRBD2. Germline V CDR1 and CDR2: KGHDR, SFDVKD. This CDR3 is built from 16 residues. The junction had 7 bases not matched to a gene; V was cut back by 3 bases and J by 4 bases.

The chain combines TRBV5-8 with TRBJ2-5, with D perhaps matching TRBD1 (5 bases). The CDR3 totals 16 residues. Germline values: CDR1 SGHTS, CDR2 YDEGEE. V lost 3 bases to trimming and J lost 7 bases, with 22 bases between them. The CDR3 coding sequence is TGTGCCAGCAGCTCCCCGGGCAGGGAATCTCGGTGGACCCAGTACTTC. Translated: CASSSPGRESRWTQYF.

This clone occurred once. The chain carries TRBV15 and TRBJ1-1; TRBD1 might be the D (5 bases). The CDR3 sequence is 17 residues long. Germline V lookup: CDR1 LNHNV, CDR2 YYDKDF (reference sequence). The V end was cut by 0 bases, the J end by 1 base, with 15 bases between. Here the CDR3 reads CATSRDLKGRGNTEAFF. The CDR3 coding sequence is TGTGCCACCAGCAGAGACTTAAAGGGGAGGGGGAACACTGAAGCTTTCTTT.

The chain employs TRBV6-2 or TRBV6-3 and TRBJ2-7; possibly TRBD2 for D (6 bases). V shed 6 bases and J shed 4 bases, with 19 bases lying between them. This CDR3 comprises 15 residues. Germline-derived CDR1 and CDR2 are MNHEY and SVGEGT. The CDR3 loop reads CASSPGPGGLYEQYF. In DNA, the CDR3 is TGTGCCAGCAGCCCCGGACCCGGAGGGCTTTACGAGCAGTACTTC.

The chain combines TRBV9 with TRBJ1-1; TRBD1 is a possible D gene (5 bases). Trimming removed 3 bases from V and 3 bases from J, with 9 bases in between. The germline CDR1 and CDR2 sequences are SGDLS and YYNGEE. CDR3 length equals 13 residues. The CDR3 region has the DNA TGTGCCAGCAGCGCTCGACAGTACACTGAAGCTTTCTTT. It is translated as CASSARQYTEAFF.

The chain has TRBV5-1 and TRBJ1-4, with D perhaps matching TRBD1 (6 bases). The CDR3 spans 16 residues. CDR1 and CDR2 (germline): SGHRS, YFSETQ. Trimming took 0 bases from V and 2 from J, leaving 11 bases between them. This CDR3 is CASSLAQGTTNEKLFF. DNA of the CDR3: TGCGCCAGCAGCTTGGCCCAGGGGACGACTAATGAAAAACTGTTTTTT. Combining the CDR3 with reference TRBV5-1 and TRBJ1-4 gives the whole variable domain KAGVTQTPRYLIKTRGQQVTLSCSPISGHRSVSWYQQTPGQGLQFLFEYFSETQRNKGNFPGRFSGRQFSNSRSEMNVSTLELGDSALYLCASSLAQGTTNEKLFFGSGTQLSVL.

The V and J genes are TRBV6-2 or TRBV6-3 and TRBJ1-1; D gene ambiguous. The CDR3 sequence is 15 residues long. Deletions cut 3 bases from V and 5 bases from J, with 16 bases between. Germline lookup yields CDR1 MNHEY and CDR2 SVGEGT. CDR3 nucleotides: TGTGCCAGCAGTTATCGGCAGAGAGGGTGGACTGAAGCTTTCTTT. This gives the protein CASSYRQRGWTEAFF.

The CDR3 reads CASSEPGLAGGYEQYF. CDR3 bases: TGTGCCAGCAGTGAACCGGGACTAGCGGGGGGATACGAGCAGTACTTC. The gene calls are TRBV2 and TRBJ2-7; 15 nucleotides align to TRBD2. The CDR3 consists of 16 residues. Germline CDR1 and CDR2: SNHLY and FYNNEI. The junction had 3 bases not matched to a gene; V was cut back by 2 bases and J by 4 bases.

This sequence joins TRBV10-2 and TRBJ1-2, with D tentatively TRBD1 (6 bases). The V end lost 6 bases, the J end lost 8 bases, and 19 bases lay between the germline ends. Germline-derived CDR1 and CDR2 are WSHSY and SAAADI. The CDR3 is made up of 14 amino acids. CDR3: CASRTQGIYFGYTF. The CDR3 coding sequence is TGCGCCAGCAGGACTCAGGGGATCTATTTCGGCTACACCTTC.

This rearrangement joins TRBV7-8 to TRBJ2-2; 11 bases agree with TRBD1. This CDR3 contains 18 residues. Trimming at V came to 4 bases and at J to 6 bases, leaving 13 bases not matched to a gene. Germline CDR1 reads SGHVS; CDR2 reads FQNEAQ. CDR3 nucleotides: TGTGCCAGCAGCTCCAGACCCCGCCGGGACAGGGGGTCCGGGGAGCTGTTTTTT. It is translated as CASSSRPRRDRGSGELFF.

The chain employs TRBV3-1 (or the pseudogene TRBV3-2) and TRBJ1-1; the match to TRBD1 covers 11 bases. CDR3 length: 15 residues. Germline V gives CDR1 LGHDT, CDR2 YNNKEL (reference sequence). V lost 6 bases to trimming and J lost 8 bases; unmatched junction nucleotides: 11. The CDR3 here is CASRGDRGSAWEAFF. DNA of the CDR3: TGTGCCAGCAGAGGGGACAGGGGGTCCGCGTGGGAAGCTTTCTTT.

The chain has TRBV5-6 and TRBJ1-1; D is unresolved. The CDR3 totals 12 residues. V gave up 6 bases and J gave up 9 bases, with 15 bases separating them. Germline V lookup: CDR1 SGHDT, CDR2 YYEEEE. In nucleotides, the CDR3 is TGTGCCAGCAACGACCTCGCCAGGAAAGCTTTCTTT. Its translation: CASNDLARKAFF.

The chain is built from TRBV10-1 and TRBJ2-1; 11 positions agree with TRBD1. The V gene's germline CDR1 is WNHNN and CDR2 SYGVQD (reference sequence). The CDR3 sequence is 16 residues long. The V segment lost 5 bases and the J segment 7 bases; nucleotides outside the gene matches: 10. CDR3 sequence: CASSSAGTGGRNEQFF. The CDR3 DNA sequence: TGCGCCAGCAGTTCAGCCGGGACAGGGGGTAGAAATGAGCAGTTCTTC.

The gene calls are TRBV11-1 and TRBJ2-1, with 7 nucleotides matching TRBD2. V was clipped by 0 bases and J by 8 bases; unmatched bases: 10. From germline, CDR1 is SGHAT and CDR2 FQDESV (reference sequence). This CDR3 is built from 16 residues. For the CDR3, the DNA is TGTGCCAGCAGCTTAGCGGGCGGGGGTTGGGTGGATGAGCAGTTCTTC. Protein product: CASSLAGGGWVDEQFF. Combining the CDR3 with reference TRBV11-1 and TRBJ2-1 gives the whole variable domain EAEVAQSPRYKITEKSQAVAFWCDPISGHATLYWYRQILGQGPELLVQFQDESVVDDSQLPKDRFSAERLKGVDSTLKIQPAELGDSAMYLCASSLAGGGWVDEQFFGPGTRLTVL.

The chain combines TRBV4-3 with TRBJ2-7; D may be TRBD1 (6 bases). CDR3 size: 14 residues. The V gene's germline CDR1 is LGHNA and CDR2 YSLEER. Trimming left V 1 base short and J 6 bases short, with 13 bases between. CDR3 loop: CASSQGTGFSEQYF. CDR3 in DNA: TGCGCCAGCAGCCAAGGCACAGGGTTCTCCGAGCAGTACTTC.

The rearrangement uses TRBV2 and TRBJ1-2; TRBD1 aligns across 10 bases. This CDR3 has 14 amino acids. Germline CDR1 is SNHLY and CDR2 is FYNNEI. The V and J ends lost 5 bases and 8 bases, in that order; junction bases with no gene match: 8. CDR3 DNA sequence: TGTGCCAGCAGTTACCGGGACAGGGGACAAGGCTACACCTTC. It yields the protein CASSYRDRGQGYTF.

The sample holds one count of this clone. The CDR3 region has the DNA TGTGCCAGCAGTAAACGACAGGGGGCGACCACTGAAGCTTTCTTT. This codes for CASSKRQGATTEAFF. The chain has TRBV6-5 and TRBJ1-1, with 10 bases fitting TRBD1. The CDR3 has 15 amino acids. CDR1 and CDR2 from the germline V gene are MNHEY and SVGAGI. J was trimmed by 4 bases and V by 5 bases; bases with no gene match: 7.

The rearrangement joins TRBV6-5 to TRBJ1-1; tentative D call: TRBD1 (6 bases). V lost 6 bases to trimming and J lost 3 bases, with 14 bases between them. Germline loops: CDR1 MNHEY, CDR2 SVGAGI. This CDR3 contains 14 residues. This CDR3 reads CASRPTGKDTEAFF. The DNA of the CDR3 is TGTGCCAGCAGACCCACAGGGAAGGACACTGAAGCTTTCTTT.

This chain joins TRBV6-1 and TRBJ2-7; D gene uncertain. CDR3 size: 15 residues. Trimming took off 3 bases at V and 2 bases at J, with 14 bases between the two ends. Germline lookup yields CDR1 MNHNS and CDR2 SASEGT. CDR3 DNA: TGTGCCAGCAGTGAGAACTGGCAGGAAGCCTACGAGCAGTACTTC. It specifies CASSENWQEAYEQYF.

The V and J genes are TRBV5-1 and TRBJ2-5; no reliable D call. The V gene's germline CDR1 is SGHRS and CDR2 YFSETQ. Trimming removed 0 bases from V and 2 bases from J, with 8 bases in between. This CDR3 has 14 residues. As DNA, the CDR3 is TGCGCCAGCAGCTTGGGACCGACTCAAGAGACCCAGTACTTC. Its translation: CASSLGPTQETQYF. Drawing the rest from reference TRBV5-1 and TRBJ2-5, the complete variable domain is KAGVTQTPRYLIKTRGQQVTLSCSPISGHRSVSWYQQTPGQGLQFLFEYFSETQRNKGNFPGRFSGRQFSNSRSEMNVSTLELGDSALYLCASSLGPTQETQYFGPGTRLLVL.

The chain's CDR3 is CASNGPLRAAFF. CDR3 nucleotide sequence: TGTGCCAGCAACGGCCCTTTGCGGGCAGCTTTCTTT. V and J are TRBV28 and TRBJ1-1; no clear D. V was cut by 7 bases and J by 10 bases, with 16 bases left in between. CDR1 is MDHEN and CDR2 is SYDVKM in the germline V gene. CDR3 length: 12 residues.

The J gene is TRBJ1-1, the V gene TRBV11-1; no reliable D call. Germline V gives CDR1 SGHAT, CDR2 FQDESV (reference sequence). Trimming took 2 bases from V and 1 from J, leaving 11 bases between them. The CDR3 is 15 amino acids. The CDR3 nucleotides are TGTGCCAGCAGCTTATGGTCAGGTGAGAACACTGAAGCTTTCTTT. Translation gives CASSLWSGENTEAFF.

V and J are TRBV5-1 and TRBJ1-2; 7 bases fit TRBD1. This CDR3 is 12 amino acids long. Germline V gene sequence: CDR1 SGHRS, CDR2 YFSETQ. Trimming removed 0 bases from V and 14 bases from J; junction bases left unmatched: 7. CDR3 region: CASSLGRDSFTF. In DNA form, the CDR3 reads TGCGCCAGCAGCTTGGGTCGGGACAGCTTTACCTTC.

The CDR3 region has the DNA TGCGCCAGCAGCCGGGGGGTGACGAACACCGGGGAGCTGTTTTTT. Translated: CASSRGVTNTGELFF. The chain couples TRBV5-1 to TRBJ2-2, with 7 bases aligning to TRBD2. J was trimmed by 0 bases and V by 4 bases; bases with no gene match: 3. Germline lookup yields CDR1 SGHRS and CDR2 YFSETQ. There are 15 residues in the CDR3.

The rearrangement links TRBV11-2 to TRBJ2-1; 10 nucleotides line up with TRBD1. The V and J ends lost 2 bases and 6 bases, in that order; junction bases with no gene match: 4. Germline V CDR1 and CDR2: SGHAT, FQNNGV. This CDR3 is built from 15 residues. CDR3 sequence reads: CASSLRTGGSNEQFF. CDR3 in DNA: TGTGCCAGCAGCTTACGGACAGGGGGGTCCAATGAGCAGTTCTTC.

The chain combines TRBV19 with TRBJ2-3; D unresolved. The CDR3 totals 13 residues. Trimming took off 1 base at V and 1 base at J, with 3 bases between the two ends. Looked up from germline, CDR1 is LNHDA and CDR2 is SQIVND (reference sequence). CDR3 in amino acids: CASSIAGTDTQYF. CDR3 nucleotides: TGTGCCAGTAGTATAGCTGGCACAGATACGCAGTATTTT.

The chain recombines TRBV19 with TRBJ1-5, with 9 nucleotides matching TRBD1. Trimming removed 4 bases from V and 3 bases from J; junction bases left unmatched: 13. CDR3 size: 18 residues. Per the germline V gene, CDR1 is LNHDA and CDR2 is SQIVND (reference sequence). The DNA for the CDR3 is TGTGCCAGTAGTACTCACTTGGACAGGGGAGGTAACAATCAGCCCCAGCATTTT. Its translation: CASSTHLDRGGNNQPQHF.

This chain's CDR3 is CASSLAGVITGELFF. The CDR3 nucleotides read TGTGCCAGCAGCTTGGCGGGAGTAATCACCGGGGAGCTGTTTTTT. This chain links TRBV5-5 with TRBJ2-2, with a tentative D call TRBD2 (6 bases). CDR1 SGHKS and CDR2 YYEKEE come from the germline V gene (reference sequence). V was pared by 0 bases and J by 4 bases, with 10 bases between. CDR3 length equals 15 residues.